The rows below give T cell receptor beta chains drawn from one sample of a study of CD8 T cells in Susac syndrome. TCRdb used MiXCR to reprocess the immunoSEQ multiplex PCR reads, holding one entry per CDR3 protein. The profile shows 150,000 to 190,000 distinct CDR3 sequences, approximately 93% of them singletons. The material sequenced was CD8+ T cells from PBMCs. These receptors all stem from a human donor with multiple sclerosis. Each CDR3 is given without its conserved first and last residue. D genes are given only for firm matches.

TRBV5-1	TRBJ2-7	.	ASSGGHAYEQY
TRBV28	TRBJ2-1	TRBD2	ASRLAGVNNEQF
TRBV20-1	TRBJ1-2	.	SARDIVGQIGEGLGYT
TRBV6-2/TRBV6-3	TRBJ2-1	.	ASSYSVPQGQSYNEQF
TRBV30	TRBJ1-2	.	AWIRPGPNYGYT
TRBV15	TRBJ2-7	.	ATSRGEAGNEQY
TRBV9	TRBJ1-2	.	ASSVGGKGYT
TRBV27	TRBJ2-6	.	ASSFGTTSGANVLT
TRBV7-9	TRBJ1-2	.	ASSLGVKGYT
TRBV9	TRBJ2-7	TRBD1	ASSGGQGMTEQY
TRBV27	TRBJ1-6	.	ASRPGGSNSPLH
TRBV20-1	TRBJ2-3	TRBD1	SASEGAKRILTDTQY
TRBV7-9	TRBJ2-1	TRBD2	ASSLGGGNEQF
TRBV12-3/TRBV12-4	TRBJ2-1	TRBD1	ASSFGDSLTPSPNNEQF
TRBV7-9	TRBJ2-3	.	ATHPGRATDTQY
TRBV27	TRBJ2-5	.	ASSPVGAQETQY
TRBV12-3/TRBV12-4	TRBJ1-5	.	ASSTDSGVQPQH
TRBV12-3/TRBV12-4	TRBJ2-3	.	ASTPRNTDTQY
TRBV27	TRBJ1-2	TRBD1	ASSGGLIYGYT
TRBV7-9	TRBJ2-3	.	ASSFQGWTDTQY
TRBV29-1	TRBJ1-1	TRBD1	SGEEQGARAF
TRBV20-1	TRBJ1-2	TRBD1	SAGDGGGIDYGYT
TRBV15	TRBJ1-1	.	ATSRGTNGAF
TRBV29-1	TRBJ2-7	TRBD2	SVEGSASGGTYEQY
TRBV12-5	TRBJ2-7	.	ASGYTDYEQY
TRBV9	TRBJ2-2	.	ASSGDGELF
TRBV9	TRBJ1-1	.	ASSPPNTEAF
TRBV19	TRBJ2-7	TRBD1	ASSPSGGREQY
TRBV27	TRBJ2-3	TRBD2	ASSFLAGADTQY
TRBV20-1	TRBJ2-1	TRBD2	SAWAGEYNEQF
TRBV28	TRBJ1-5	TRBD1	ASGTGGRQPQH
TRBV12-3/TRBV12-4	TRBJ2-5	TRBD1	ASSEGGLKTQY
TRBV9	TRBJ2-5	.	ASSTSLEEETQY
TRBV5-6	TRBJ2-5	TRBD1	ASRPDRVGRETQY
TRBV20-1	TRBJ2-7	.	SAQGGDYEQY
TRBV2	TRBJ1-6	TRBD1	ASRQNGDRKNSPLH
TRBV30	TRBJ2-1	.	AWSDRVFSYNEQF
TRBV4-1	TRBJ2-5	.	ASSQDSRAGETQY
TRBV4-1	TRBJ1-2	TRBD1	ASRDSGDGYT
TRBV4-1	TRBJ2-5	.	ASSQDSSGTETQY
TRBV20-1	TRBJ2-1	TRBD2	SAIPRTSGGYNEQF
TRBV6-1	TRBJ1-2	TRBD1	ASSQTRSAGGSGYT
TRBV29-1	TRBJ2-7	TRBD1	SVRGGTDYEQY
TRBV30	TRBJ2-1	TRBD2	AWSPLVRGGPNEQF
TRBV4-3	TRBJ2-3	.	ASSQDLAGRDTDTQY